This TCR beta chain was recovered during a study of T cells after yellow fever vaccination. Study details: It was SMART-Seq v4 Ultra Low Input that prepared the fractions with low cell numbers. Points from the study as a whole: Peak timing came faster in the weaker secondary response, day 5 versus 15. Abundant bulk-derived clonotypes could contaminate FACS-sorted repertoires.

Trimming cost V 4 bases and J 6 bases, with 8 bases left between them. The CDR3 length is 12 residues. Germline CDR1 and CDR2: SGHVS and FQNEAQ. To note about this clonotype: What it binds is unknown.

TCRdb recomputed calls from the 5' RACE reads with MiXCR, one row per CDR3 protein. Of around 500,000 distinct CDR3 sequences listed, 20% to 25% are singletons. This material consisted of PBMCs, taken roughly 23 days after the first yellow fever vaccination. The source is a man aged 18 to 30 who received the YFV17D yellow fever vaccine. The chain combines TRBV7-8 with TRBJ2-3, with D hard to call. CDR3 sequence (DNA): TGTGCCAGCAGCTCCCAGGCGGATACGCAGTATTTT. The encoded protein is CASSSQADTQYF.